This TCR beta chain was sequenced during a study of response to subunit inactivated influenza vaccine. Study outcomes and limitations: Few additional T cells are recruited per seasonal influenza vaccination, authors suggested.

The ends were cut back, 2 bases at V and 6 bases at J, with 8 bases in the middle. CDR3 length: 12 residues. Germline CDR1 reads MNHEY; CDR2 reads SMNVEV (reference sequence). TCRdb independently ran MiXCR on the RT-PCR reads; one entry per CDR3 protein. The sample lists around 760,000 distinct CDR3 sequences, approximately 15% seen once, with around 7% in the top ten. This clonotype was seen a few times. Its antigen is currently unknown. This receptor was identified in a man aged 45-65 years who received an inactivated influenza vaccine. Material: PBMCs from blood, obtained 14 to 15 days before vaccination. The gene calls are TRBV27 and TRBJ2-7, with D perhaps given as TRBD1 or TRBD2 (5 bases each). CDR3 protein: CASSLAGSEQYF. CDR3 nucleotide sequence: TGTGCCAGCAGTTTAGCAGGGAGCGAGCAGTACTTC.